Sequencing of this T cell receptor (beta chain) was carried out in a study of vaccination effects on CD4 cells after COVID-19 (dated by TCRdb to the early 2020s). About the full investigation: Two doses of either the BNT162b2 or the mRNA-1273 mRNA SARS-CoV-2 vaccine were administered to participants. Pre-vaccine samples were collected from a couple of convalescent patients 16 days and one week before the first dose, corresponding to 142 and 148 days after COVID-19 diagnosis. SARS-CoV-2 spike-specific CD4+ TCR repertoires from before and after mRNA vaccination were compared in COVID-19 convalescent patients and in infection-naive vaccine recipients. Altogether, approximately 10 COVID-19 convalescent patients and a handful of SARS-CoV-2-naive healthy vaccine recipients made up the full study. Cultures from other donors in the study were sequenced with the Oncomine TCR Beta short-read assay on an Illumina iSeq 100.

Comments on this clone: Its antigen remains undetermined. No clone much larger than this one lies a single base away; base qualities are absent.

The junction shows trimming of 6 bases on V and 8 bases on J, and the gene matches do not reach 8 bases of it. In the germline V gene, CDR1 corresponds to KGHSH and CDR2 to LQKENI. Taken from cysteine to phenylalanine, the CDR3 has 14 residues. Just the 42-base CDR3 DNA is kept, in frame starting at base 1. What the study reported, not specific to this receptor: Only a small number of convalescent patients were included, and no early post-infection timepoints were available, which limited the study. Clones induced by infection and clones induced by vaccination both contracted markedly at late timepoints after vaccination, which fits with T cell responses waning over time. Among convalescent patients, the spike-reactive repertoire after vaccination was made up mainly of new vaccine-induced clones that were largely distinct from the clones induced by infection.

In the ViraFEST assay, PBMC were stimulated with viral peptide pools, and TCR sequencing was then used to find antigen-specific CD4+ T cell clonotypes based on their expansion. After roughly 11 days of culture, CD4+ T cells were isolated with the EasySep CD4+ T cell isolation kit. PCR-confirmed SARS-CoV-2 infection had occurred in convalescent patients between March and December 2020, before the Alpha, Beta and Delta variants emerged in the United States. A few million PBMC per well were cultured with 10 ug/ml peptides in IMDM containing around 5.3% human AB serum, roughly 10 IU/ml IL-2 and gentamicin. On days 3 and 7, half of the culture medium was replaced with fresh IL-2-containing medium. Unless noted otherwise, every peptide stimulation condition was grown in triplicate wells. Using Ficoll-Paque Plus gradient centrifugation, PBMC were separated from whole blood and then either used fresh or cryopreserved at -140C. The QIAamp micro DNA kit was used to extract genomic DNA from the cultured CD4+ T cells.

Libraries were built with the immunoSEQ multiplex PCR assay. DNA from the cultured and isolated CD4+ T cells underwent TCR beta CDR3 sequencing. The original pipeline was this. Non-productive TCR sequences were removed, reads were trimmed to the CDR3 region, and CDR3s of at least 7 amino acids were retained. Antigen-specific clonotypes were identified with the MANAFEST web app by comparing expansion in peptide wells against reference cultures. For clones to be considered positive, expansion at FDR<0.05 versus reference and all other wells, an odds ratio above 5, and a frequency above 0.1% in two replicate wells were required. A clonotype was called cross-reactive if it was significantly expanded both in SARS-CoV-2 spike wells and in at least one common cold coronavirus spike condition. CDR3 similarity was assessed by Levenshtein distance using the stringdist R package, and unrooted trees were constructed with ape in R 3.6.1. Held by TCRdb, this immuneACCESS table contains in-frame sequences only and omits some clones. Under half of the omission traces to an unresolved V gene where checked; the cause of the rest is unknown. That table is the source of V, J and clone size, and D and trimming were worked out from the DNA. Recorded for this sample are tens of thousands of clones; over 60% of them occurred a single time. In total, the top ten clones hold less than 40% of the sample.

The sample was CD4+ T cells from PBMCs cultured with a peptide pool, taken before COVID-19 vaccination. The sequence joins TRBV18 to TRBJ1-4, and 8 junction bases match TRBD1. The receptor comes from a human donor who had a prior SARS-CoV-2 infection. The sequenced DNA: TGTGCCAGCTCGCGTGACAGGGGAGGGGAAAAACTGTTTTTT. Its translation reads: CASSRDRGGEKLFF.